This T cell receptor beta chain is drawn from a study of blood T cells in healthy people across ages. The V end was cut by 0 bases, the J end by 0 bases, with 9 bases between. This CDR3 region has 15 residues. Germline loops: CDR1 SGHAT, CDR2 FQNNGV. A J-beta primer mix and a sample-barcoded 5' primer were used in a second PCR of roughly 7 to 12 cycles. MiXCR, run by TCRdb on the 5' RACE reads, gives a single entry per CDR3 protein. The repertoire holds about 830,000 distinct CDR3 sequences, with approximately 59% as singletons. The sample consisted of blood. The receptor's source is a man aged 30 to 45 in good health. The chain couples TRBV11-2 to TRBJ2-7, with D hard to call. CDR3 bases: TGTGCCAGCAGCTTAGATGGAATCGTCTCCTACGAGCAGTACTTC. Protein product: CASSLDGIVSYEQYF.